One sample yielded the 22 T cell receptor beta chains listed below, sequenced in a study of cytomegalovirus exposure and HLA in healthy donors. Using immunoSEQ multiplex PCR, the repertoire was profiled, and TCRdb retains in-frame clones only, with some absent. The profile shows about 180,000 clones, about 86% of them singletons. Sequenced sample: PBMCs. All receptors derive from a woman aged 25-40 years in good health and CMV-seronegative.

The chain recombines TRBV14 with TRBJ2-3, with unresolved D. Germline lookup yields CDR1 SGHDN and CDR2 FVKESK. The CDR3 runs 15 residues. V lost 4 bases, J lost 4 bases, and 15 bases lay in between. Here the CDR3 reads CASSLMGLTPDTQYF. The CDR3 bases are TGTGCCAGCAGCCTCATGGGCCTGACCCCAGATACGCAGTATTTT.

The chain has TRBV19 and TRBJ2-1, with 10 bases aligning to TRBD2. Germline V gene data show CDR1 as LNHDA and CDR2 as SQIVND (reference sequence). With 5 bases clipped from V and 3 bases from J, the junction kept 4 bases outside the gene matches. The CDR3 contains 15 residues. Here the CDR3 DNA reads TGTGCCAGTAGTGAAGCGGGGGGGTTCTACAATGAGCAGTTCTTC. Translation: CASSEAGGFYNEQFF.

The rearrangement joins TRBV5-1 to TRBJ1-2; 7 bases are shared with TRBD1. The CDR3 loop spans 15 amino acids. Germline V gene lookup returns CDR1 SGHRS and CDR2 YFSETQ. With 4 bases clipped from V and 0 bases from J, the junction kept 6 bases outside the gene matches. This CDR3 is CASSPGTAPNYGYTF. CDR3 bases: TGCGCCAGCAGCCCTGGGACAGCTCCTAACTATGGCTACACCTTC. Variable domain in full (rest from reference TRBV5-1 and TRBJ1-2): KAGVTQTPRYLIKTRGQQVTLSCSPISGHRSVSWYQQTPGQGLQFLFEYFSETQRNKGNFPGRFSGRQFSNSRSEMNVSTLELGDSALYLCASSPGTAPNYGYTFGSGTRLTVV.

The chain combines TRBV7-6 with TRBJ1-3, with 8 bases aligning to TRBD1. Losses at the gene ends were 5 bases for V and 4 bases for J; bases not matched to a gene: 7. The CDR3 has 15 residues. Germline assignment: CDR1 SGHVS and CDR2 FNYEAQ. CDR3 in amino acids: CASSPRQGTGNTIYF. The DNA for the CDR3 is TGTGCCAGCAGCCCCAGACAGGGGACGGGAAACACCATATATTTT.

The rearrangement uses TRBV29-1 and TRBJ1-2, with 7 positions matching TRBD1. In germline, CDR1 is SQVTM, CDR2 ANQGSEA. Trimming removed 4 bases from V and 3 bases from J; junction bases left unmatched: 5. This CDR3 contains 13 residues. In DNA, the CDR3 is TGCAGCGTTGTGGACAGGTCCTACTATGGCTACACCTTC. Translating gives CSVVDRSYYGYTF.

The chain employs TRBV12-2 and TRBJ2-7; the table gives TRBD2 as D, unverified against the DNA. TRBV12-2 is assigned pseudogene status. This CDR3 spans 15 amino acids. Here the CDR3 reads CASRDPHSGGGEQYF. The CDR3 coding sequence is TGTGCAAGTCGCGACCCCCATAGCGGCGGGGGCGAGCAGTACTTC.

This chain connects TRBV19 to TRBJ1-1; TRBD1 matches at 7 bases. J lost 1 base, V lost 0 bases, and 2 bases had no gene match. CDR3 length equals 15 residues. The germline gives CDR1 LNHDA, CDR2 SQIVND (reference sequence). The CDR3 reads CASSIDRTGNTEAFF. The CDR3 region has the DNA TGTGCCAGTAGTATAGACCGGACAGGGAACACTGAAGCTTTCTTT.

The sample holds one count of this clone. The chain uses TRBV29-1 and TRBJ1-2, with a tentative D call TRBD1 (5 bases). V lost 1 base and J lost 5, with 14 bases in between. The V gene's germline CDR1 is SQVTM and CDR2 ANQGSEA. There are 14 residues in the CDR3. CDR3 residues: CSVEGGRRGYGYTF. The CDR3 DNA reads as TGCAGCGTTGAAGGGGGACGCCGGGGGTATGGCTACACCTTC.

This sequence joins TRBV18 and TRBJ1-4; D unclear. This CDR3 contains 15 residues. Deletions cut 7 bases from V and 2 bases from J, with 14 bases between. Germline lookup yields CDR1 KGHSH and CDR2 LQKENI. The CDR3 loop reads CASFAPTPTNEKLFF. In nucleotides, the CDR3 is TGTGCCAGCTTCGCTCCAACTCCTACTAATGAAAAACTGTTTTTT.

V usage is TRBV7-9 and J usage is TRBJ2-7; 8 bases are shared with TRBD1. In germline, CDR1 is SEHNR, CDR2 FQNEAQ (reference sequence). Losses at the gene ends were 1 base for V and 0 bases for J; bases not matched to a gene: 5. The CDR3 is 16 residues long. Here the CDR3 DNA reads TGTGCCAGCAGCTTAGTCACGGGACAGGTCTCCTACGAGCAGTACTTC. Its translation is CASSLVTGQVSYEQYF. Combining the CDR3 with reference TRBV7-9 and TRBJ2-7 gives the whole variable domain DTGVSQNPRHKITKRGQNVTFRCDPISEHNRLYWYRQTLGQGPEFLTYFQNEAQLEKSRLLSDRFSAERPKGSFSTLEIQRTEQGDSAMYLCASSLVTGQVSYEQYFGPGTRLTVT.

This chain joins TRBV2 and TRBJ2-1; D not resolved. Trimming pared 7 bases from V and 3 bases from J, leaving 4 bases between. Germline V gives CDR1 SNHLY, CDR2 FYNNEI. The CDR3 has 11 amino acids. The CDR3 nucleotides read TGTGCCAGCATAGACTACAATGAGCAGTTCTTC. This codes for CASIDYNEQFF.

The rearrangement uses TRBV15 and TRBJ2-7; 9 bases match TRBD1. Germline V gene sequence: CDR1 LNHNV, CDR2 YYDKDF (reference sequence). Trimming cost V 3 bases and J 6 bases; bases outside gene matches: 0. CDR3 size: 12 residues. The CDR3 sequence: CATSRDRGEQYF. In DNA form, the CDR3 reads TGTGCCACCAGCAGGGACAGGGGCGAGCAGTACTTC.

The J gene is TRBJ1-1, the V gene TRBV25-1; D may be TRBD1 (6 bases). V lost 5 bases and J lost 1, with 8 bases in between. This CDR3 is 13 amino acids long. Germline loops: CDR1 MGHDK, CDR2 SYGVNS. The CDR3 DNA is TGTGCCAGCAGTCAGGGGTCGAACACTGAAGCTTTCTTT. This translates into CASSQGSNTEAFF.

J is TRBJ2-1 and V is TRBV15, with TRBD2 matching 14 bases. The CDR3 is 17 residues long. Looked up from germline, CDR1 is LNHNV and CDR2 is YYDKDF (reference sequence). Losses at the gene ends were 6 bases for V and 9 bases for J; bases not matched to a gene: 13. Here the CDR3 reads CATRPRKGLAGEGEQFF. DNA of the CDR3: TGTGCCACCAGACCCCGGAAGGGACTAGCGGGGGAGGGTGAGCAGTTCTTC.

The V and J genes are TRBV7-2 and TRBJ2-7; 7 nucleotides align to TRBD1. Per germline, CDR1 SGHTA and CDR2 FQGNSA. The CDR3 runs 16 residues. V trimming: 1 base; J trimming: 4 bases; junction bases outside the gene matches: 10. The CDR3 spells CASSLETGDRTYEQYF. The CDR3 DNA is TGTGCCAGCAGCTTAGAAACAGGGGATCGAACATACGAGCAGTACTTC.

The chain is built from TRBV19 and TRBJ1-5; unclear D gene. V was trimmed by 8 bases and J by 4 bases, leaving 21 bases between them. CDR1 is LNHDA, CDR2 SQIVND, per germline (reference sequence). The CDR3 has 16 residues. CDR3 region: CASQWKGRSFNQPQHF. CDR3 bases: TGTGCCAGTCAATGGAAAGGGAGAAGTTTTAATCAGCCCCAGCATTTT.

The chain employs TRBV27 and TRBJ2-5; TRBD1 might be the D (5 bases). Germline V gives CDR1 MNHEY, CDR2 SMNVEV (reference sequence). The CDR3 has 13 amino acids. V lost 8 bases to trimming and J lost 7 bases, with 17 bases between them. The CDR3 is CASEGALGGTQYF. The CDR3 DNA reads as TGTGCCAGCGAAGGGGCCCTTGGCGGGACCCAGTACTTC.

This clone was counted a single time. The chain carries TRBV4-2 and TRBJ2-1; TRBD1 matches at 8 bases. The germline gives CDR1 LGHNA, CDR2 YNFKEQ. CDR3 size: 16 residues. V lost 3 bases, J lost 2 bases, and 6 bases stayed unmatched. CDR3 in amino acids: CASSQTGTGAYNEQFF. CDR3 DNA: TGTGCCAGCAGCCAGACCGGGACAGGAGCCTACAATGAGCAGTTCTTC.

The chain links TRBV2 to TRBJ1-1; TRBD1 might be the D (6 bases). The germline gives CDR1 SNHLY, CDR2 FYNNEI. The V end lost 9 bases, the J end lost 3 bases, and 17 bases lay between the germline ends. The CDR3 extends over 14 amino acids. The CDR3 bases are TGTGCCAGTCCGGGGGGCATATTCGACACTGAAGCTTTCTTT. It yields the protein CASPGGIFDTEAFF.

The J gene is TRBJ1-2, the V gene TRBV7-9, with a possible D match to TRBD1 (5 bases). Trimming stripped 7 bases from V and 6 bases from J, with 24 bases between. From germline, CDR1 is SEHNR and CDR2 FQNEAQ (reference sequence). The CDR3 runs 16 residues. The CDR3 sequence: CASTSSGTPGRDGYTF. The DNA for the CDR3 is TGTGCCAGCACCTCCTCCGGGACTCCGGGAAGAGATGGCTACACCTTC.

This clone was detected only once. CDR3 loop: CASSQETGHHYEQYF. In nucleotides, the CDR3 is TGTGCCAGCAGCCAGGAAACAGGCCATCACTACGAGCAGTACTTC. This chain connects TRBV11-2 to TRBJ2-7; a weak D match, TRBD1 (5 bases). The CDR3 has 15 residues. CDR1 and CDR2 (germline): SGHAT, FQNNGV. V lost 5 bases and J lost 3, with 17 bases in between.

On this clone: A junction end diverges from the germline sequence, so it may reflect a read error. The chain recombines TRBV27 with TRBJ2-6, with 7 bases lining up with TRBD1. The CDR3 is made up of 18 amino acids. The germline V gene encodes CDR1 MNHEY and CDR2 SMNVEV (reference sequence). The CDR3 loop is CASSLVQGVISGANVPTF. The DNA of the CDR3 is TGTGCCAGCAGTTTAGTTCAGGGGGTCATCTCTGGGGCCAACGTCCCGACTTTC.